Listed below are T cell receptor beta chains from one sample, sequenced in a study of cytomegalovirus exposure and HLA in healthy donors. Generated by immunoSEQ multiplex PCR, the TCRdb table keeps only in-frame clones and is missing some. This table has about 180,000 clones, around 76% appearing once. The source material was PBMCs. Receptors originate from a man aged 35 to 55 in good health and CMV-seronegative. The conserved cysteine and the conserved F or W are not part of the CDR3 here.

j_call v_call cdr3_length cdr3_aa
TRBJ2-2 TRBV5-6 13 ASSLLTGTGGELF
TRBJ2-3 TRBV11-2 16 ASSLDSYLASNTDTQY
TRBJ2-1 TRBV9 14 ASSIEAGGAYNEQF
TRBJ2-1 TRBV9 14 ASSPLAGSSYNEQF
TRBJ2-1 TRBV6-5 13 ASSLDLGPYNEQF
TRBJ1-1 TRBV27 14 ASTTGQGGLNTEAF
TRBJ2-7 TRBV7-9 14 ASSSRGLAGRYEQY
TRBJ2-4 TRBV7-3 11 ASSFAGQGIQY
TRBJ1-1 TRBV9 13 ASNEGGRLNTEAF
TRBJ2-1 TRBV5-1 12 ASSWGTGGNEQF
TRBJ1-5 TRBV28 13 ASRFPGGRNQPQH
TRBJ2-7 TRBV2 13 ASSENLALSYEQY
TRBJ1-1 TRBV6-6 13 ASSYLEDLNTEAF
TRBJ1-1 TRBV19 14 ASSSGTGGSRTEAF
TRBJ1-6 TRBV28 13 ASSLPGQGNSPLH
TRBJ1-1 TRBV5-1 13 ASSPHSGGGTEAF
TRBJ2-7 TRBV5-1 12 ASSIRDLNYEQY
TRBJ2-1 TRBV7-9 10 ASSPIAEPGV
TRBJ2-6 TRBV6-4 16 ASSDGGTGLTGANVLT
TRBJ1-2 TRBV19 11 ASSIKGGYGYT
TRBJ1-6 TRBV4-1 18 ASSQSPAANLSSYNSPLH
TRBJ2-3 TRBV7-3 11 ASRETNAKTQY
TRBJ1-5 TRBV19 14 ASQNLTGGAGQPQH
TRBJ2-4 TRBV11-2 12 ASSLTRGDLIQY
TRBJ2-1 TRBV9 17 ASSSRRDRVLSSYNEQF
TRBJ1-5 TRBV15 14 ATSRVLGQGLQPQH
TRBJ1-2 TRBV4-3 10 ASSSRTGGST
TRBJ2-2 TRBV29-1 14 SVGGTSGSATGELF
TRBJ1-5 TRBV7-2 14 ASSLEGLGSNQPQH
TRBJ2-7 TRBV27 13 ASSLASRGSYEQY
TRBJ1-1 TRBV6-5 12 ASSYSPGNTEAF
TRBJ1-2 TRBV29-1 12 SVFSGTGFYGYT
TRBJ2-7 TRBV7-2 13 ASSERGSGINEQY
TRBJ2-7 TRBV6-6 13 ASSYASSSSYEQY
TRBJ2-3 TRBV9 13 ASSPGTASTDTQY
TRBJ2-3 TRBV11-3 12 ASSLGPGSDTQY
TRBJ1-5 TRBV19 13 ASSIEKRSNQPQH
TRBJ2-3 TRBV11-3 14 ASSLGVWMGGDTQY
TRBJ2-7 TRBV7-2 14 ASSFSGGPKYYEQY
TRBJ1-1 TRBV28 15 ASNPTGTVWLNTEAF
TRBJ1-6 TRBV2 11 ASLPAGNSPLH
TRBJ2-7 TRBV27 16 ASSLTGPLGTTLYEQY
TRBJ2-7 TRBV2 13 ASNLRDRGPYEQY
TRBJ1-1 TRBV7-9 10 ASSRENTEAF
TRBJ2-7 TRBV6-1 13 ASSEARSVVYEQY
TRBJ2-7 TRBV5-1 12 ASSLNGYPYEQY
TRBJ1-5 TRBV28 11 ASSSYSNQPQH
TRBJ1-5 TRBV7-9 15 ASSSDSQIHSNQPQH
TRBJ1-5 TRBV10-3 16 AISESTFARDSNQPQH
TRBJ2-2 TRBV5-4 14 ASSSLAGGNTGELF
TRBJ1-1 TRBV6-6 12 ASSYSIQSSEAF
TRBJ2-1 TRBV19 12 ASSIRAPNNEQF
TRBJ2-1 TRBV4-3 17 AGSQDWASGVALYNEQF